The text below deals with one TCR beta chain. Antigen unknown. The CDR3 spans 13 residues. Trimming stripped 5 bases from V and 4 bases from J, with 11 bases between. Per the germline V gene, CDR1 is MNHEY and CDR2 is SMNVEV (reference sequence). These data belong to a study of cytotoxic CD8 clonotypes in ibrutinib-treated CLL. Notes on the study in general: Clonality went up at the time of ibrutinib response, stayed stable in sustained remission, and later dropped back toward its baseline level at progression.

The intended depth for sequencing was 1 in 200,000 to 1 in 1 million T cells. Using immunoSEQ multiplex PCR, the repertoire was profiled, and TCRdb retains in-frame clones only, with some absent. Seen here are about 150,000 clones, about 79% observed once, and the top ten hold 10% to 15%. The receptor comes from a human donor with chronic lymphocytic leukemia. The sequences come from PBMCs, collected after 12 months of ibrutinib treatment. The chain links TRBV27 to TRBJ1-1; D is undetermined. DNA of the CDR3: TGTGCCAGCAGTCAACAAAAGGGCACTGAAGCTTTCTTT. It is translated as CASSQQKGTEAFF.